The 30 T cell receptor beta chains given below trace back to one sample, sequenced in a study of shared clonotypes between healthy human individuals. Clones were read by immunoSEQ multiplex PCR, and TCRdb kept only the in-frame ones, dropping some. Of roughly 2.4 million clones listed, approximately 94% are singletons. The sample was naive CD4+ T cells sorted from blood. The subset is: CD45RA+ positively selected. All receptors come from a man between 18 and 29 years old in good health.

About this clone: Sequence at one end of the junction differs from germline and may be a read error. This chain uses TRBV5-1 with TRBJ1-2; 10 bases map to TRBD1. The V gene's germline CDR1 is SGHRS and CDR2 YFSETQ. The CDR3 contains 14 residues. For the CDR3, the DNA is TGCACCAGCAGCTTGGACAGGGGGAAGTATGGCTACACCTTC. Translating gives CTSSLDRGKYGYTF.

The J gene is TRBJ2-2, the V gene TRBV10-3; 10 bases agree with TRBD1. The CDR3 totals 15 residues. Germline CDR1 reads ENHRY; CDR2 reads SYGVKD. J lost 6 bases, V lost 3 bases, and 4 bases had no gene match. CDR3 sequence (DNA): TGTGCCATCAGTGATGCCGGGACAGGGGCCGGGGAGCTGTTTTTT. Protein sequence: CAISDAGTGAGELFF.

The V and J genes are TRBV15 and TRBJ2-7; possible D gene TRBD1, 6 bases. V lost 1 base and J lost 3, with 10 bases in between. The CDR3 spans 14 residues. Germline CDR1 LNHNV, CDR2 YYDKDF (reference sequence). In DNA, the CDR3 is TGTGCCACCAGCAGAGCGAAAGGGGGCTACGAGCAGTACTTC. It codes for CATSRAKGGYEQYF.

A word on this clone: This sample also contains other DNA sequences that code for the same CDR3. The V gene is TRBV2, the J gene TRBJ2-3, with D maybe TRBD1 (5 bases). Germline CDR1 is SNHLY and CDR2 is FYNNEI. V lost 4 bases, J lost 0 bases, and 8 bases lay in between. The CDR3 totals 14 residues. The CDR3 spells CASSVGPSTDTQYF. Here the CDR3 DNA reads TGTGCCAGCAGTGTGGGGCCTAGCACAGATACGCAGTATTTT. Supplemented by reference TRBV2 and TRBJ2-3, the full variable domain reads EPEVTQTPSHQVTQMGQEVILRCVPISNHLYFYWYRQILGQKVEFLVSFYNNEISEKSEIFDDQFSVERPDGSNFTLKIRSTKLEDSAMYFCASSVGPSTDTQYFGPGTRLTVL.

V and J are TRBV25-1 and TRBJ2-5; D is unclear. Germline assignment: CDR1 MGHDK and CDR2 SYGVNS. This CDR3 is 14 amino acids long. V was cut by 1 base and J by 5 bases, with 11 bases left in between. The DNA for the CDR3 is TGTGCCAGCAGTGAATTGTTTCTGGTTGAGACCCAGTACTTC. This encodes CASSELFLVETQYF. Drawing the rest from reference TRBV25-1 and TRBJ2-5, the complete variable domain is EADIYQTPRYLVIGTGKKITLECSQTMGHDKMYWYQQDPGMELHLIHYSYGVNSTEKGDLSSESTVSRIRTEHFPLTLESARPSHTSQYLCASSELFLVETQYFGPGTRLLVL.

The chain is built from TRBV30 and TRBJ2-3; D is uncertain. The CDR3 consists of 13 residues. Trimming shortened V by 5 bases and J by 0 bases, and 9 bases separated the two germline ends. From germline, CDR1 is GTSNPN and CDR2 SVGIG (reference sequence). The CDR3 coding sequence is TGTGCCTGGGCACGATATAGCACAGATACGCAGTATTTT. Its translation is CAWARYSTDTQYF.

There are a few counts of this clone. The chain combines TRBV29-1 with TRBJ2-3; D may correspond to TRBD1 or TRBD2 (5 bases each). The germline gives CDR1 SQVTM, CDR2 ANQGSEA. There are 13 residues in the CDR3. With 6 bases removed from V and 2 bases from J, the gap between germline ends came to 12 bases. The CDR3, as DNA: TGCAGCGTCCAAGCGGACAACACAGATACGCAGTATTTT. Protein sequence: CSVQADNTDTQYF.

With regard to this clone: The same CDR3 arises from other DNA sequences in this sample as well. The gene calls are TRBV6-5 and TRBJ1-1, with 8 bases identical to TRBD1. The germline CDR1 and CDR2 sequences are MNHEY and SVGAGI. The CDR3 loop spans 15 amino acids. V gave up 2 bases and J gave up 1 base; unmatched junction bases: 3. CDR3 in DNA: TGTGCCAGCAGTTACGCCGGGACAGGGAACACTGAAGCTTTCTTT. Protein product: CASSYAGTGNTEAFF.

The chain employs TRBV19 and TRBJ2-7; TRBD2 agrees at 8 bases. The CDR3 length is 15 residues. V lost 4 bases, J lost 4 bases, and 9 bases stayed unmatched. CDR1 LNHDA and CDR2 SQIVND come from the germline V gene (reference sequence). The CDR3: CASSTAGGGSYEQYF. As DNA, the CDR3 is TGTGCCAGTAGTACGGCCGGGGGGGGCTCGTACGAGCAGTACTTC.

On this clone itself: Other DNA variants within this sample encode the same CDR3. The chain is built from TRBV18 and TRBJ2-5, with 8 bases lining up with TRBD2. This CDR3 has 14 amino acids. Germline CDR1 KGHSH, CDR2 LQKENI. The J segment lost 5 bases and the V segment lost 2 bases, leaving 4 bases of the junction unmatched. The CDR3 DNA reads as TGTGCCAGCTCACCAGGCGGGGGGTCTGAGACCCAGTACTTC. This gives the protein CASSPGGGSETQYF.

The genes are TRBV10-1 and TRBJ1-6; 11 nucleotides line up with TRBD1. Unmatched junction bases numbered 4, after V lost 6 bases and J lost 9 bases. Germline loops: CDR1 WNHNN, CDR2 SYGVQD (reference sequence). This CDR3 has 14 amino acids. The CDR3 DNA follows: TGCGCCAGCAGCTCGGGACAGGGGGTTTCACCCCTCCACTTT. It is translated as CASSSGQGVSPLHF.

This rearrangement joins TRBV5-1 to TRBJ1-2; D is unresolved. There are 14 residues in the CDR3. The V end was cut by 4 bases, the J end by 2 bases, with 12 bases between. Germline V gene sequence: CDR1 SGHRS, CDR2 YFSETQ. CDR3 DNA: TGCGCCAGCAGCCCGGATACATCCAACTATGGCTACACCTTC. It codes for CASSPDTSNYGYTF.

This CDR3 reads CASSYVGGGYTF. The CDR3 DNA reads TGTGCCAGCAGTTACGTGGGGGGTGGCTACACCTTC. The genes are TRBV6-5 and TRBJ1-2; weak D call: TRBD1 (5 bases). With 2 bases removed from V and 7 bases from J, the gap between germline ends came to 8 bases. There are 12 residues in the CDR3. CDR1 and CDR2 from the germline V gene are MNHEY and SVGAGI.

The CDR3 nucleotides read TGTGCCTGGAGTGTACGACGGGACTATGGCTACACCTTC. Its protein product is CAWSVRRDYGYTF. The rearrangement uses TRBV30 and TRBJ1-2; D not certain. Germline loops: CDR1 GTSNPN, CDR2 SVGIG (reference sequence). The CDR3 contains 13 residues. V shed 0 bases and J shed 3 bases, with 8 bases lying between them.

The V and J genes are TRBV27 and TRBJ2-7; TRBD1 matches 7 bases. The CDR3 loop spans 16 amino acids. Germline trimming cut 3 bases from V and 1 base from J; bases unmatched to any gene: 9. CDR1 is MNHEY, CDR2 SMNVEV, per germline (reference sequence). The chain's CDR3 is CASSFFSTGQSYEQYF. The CDR3 DNA sequence: TGTGCCAGCAGTTTCTTCTCGACAGGGCAATCCTACGAGCAGTACTTC.

The chain recombines TRBV6-1 with TRBJ1-5; 7 bases agree with TRBD1. The trim removed 3 bases at V and 3 bases at J, leaving 5 bases unmatched. The CDR3 contains 15 residues. Germline V lookup: CDR1 MNHNS, CDR2 SASEGT. In nucleotides, the CDR3 is TGTGCCAGCAGTGACCACAGGGGATTCAATCAGCCCCAGCATTTT. It specifies CASSDHRGFNQPQHF.

This chain connects TRBV9 to TRBJ2-5, with D possibly being TRBD1 (5 bases). Germline CDR1 reads SGDLS; CDR2 reads YYNGEE. CDR3 size: 14 residues. Trimming took off 2 bases at V and 2 bases at J, with 10 bases between the two ends. The CDR3 spells CASSVGRPQETQYF. The CDR3 bases are TGTGCCAGCAGCGTGGGGCGGCCACAAGAGACCCAGTACTTC.

The genes are TRBV11-2 and TRBJ1-2, with D possibly TRBD1 on 5 matching bases. This CDR3 is built from 15 residues. Trimming shortened V by 4 bases and J by 4 bases, and 16 bases separated the two germline ends. Germline V gene sequence: CDR1 SGHAT, CDR2 FQNNGV. CDR3 DNA sequence: TGTGCCAGCAGCTCCCGGGACTCCCTACCCTATGGCTACACCTTC. Its translation: CASSSRDSLPYGYTF.

This chain links TRBV7-2 with TRBJ1-5; no definite D call. Germline V gene data show CDR1 as SGHTA and CDR2 as FQGNSA. V gave up 2 bases and J gave up 2 bases, with 7 bases separating them. The CDR3 length is 14 residues. This CDR3 reads CASSLRAGNQPQHF. The CDR3 DNA sequence: TGTGCCAGCAGCTTAAGGGCAGGCAATCAGCCCCAGCATTTT.

This clone was seen only once. CDR3 in amino acids: CASSLAPGTSNQPQHF. The CDR3 nucleotides read TGTGCCAGCAGCTTGGCCCCGGGCACGAGCAATCAGCCCCAGCATTTT. The chain employs TRBV5-4 and TRBJ1-5; D is ambiguous. Trimming took off 0 bases at V and 1 base at J, with 11 bases between the two ends. Germline CDR1 SGHNT, CDR2 YYREEE (reference sequence). The CDR3 covers 16 residues.

The J gene is TRBJ1-2, the V gene TRBV30; D remains unclear. CDR3 size: 8 residues. Trimming left V 4 bases short and J 8 bases short, with 2 bases between. Germline CDR1 GTSNPN, CDR2 SVGIG (reference sequence). The CDR3 coding sequence is TGTGCCTGGAACGGCTACACCTTC. Its protein is CAWNGYTF.

This clone was seen more than once but under ten times. Other DNA sequences in the sample encode the same CDR3. The V call is TRBV6-6, the J call TRBJ1-6; D remains unclear. The CDR3 length is 13 residues. Trimming took off 3 bases at V and 7 bases at J, with 7 bases between the two ends. Germline values: CDR1 MNHNY, CDR2 SVGAGI (reference sequence). In DNA, the CDR3 is TGTGCCAGCAGTTATTCGGGCAATTCACCCCTCCACTTT. Its translation: CASSYSGNSPLHF.

V gene TRBV11-2 combines with J gene TRBJ2-7, with 11 positions matching TRBD1. Germline CDR1 and CDR2: SGHAT and FQNNGV. The CDR3 has 14 residues. V shed 7 bases and J 2 bases; nucleotides not matched to a gene: 4. CDR3 region: CASTQDRGPYEQYF. In DNA, the CDR3 is TGTGCCAGCACTCAGGACAGGGGGCCCTACGAGCAGTACTTC.

V usage is TRBV7-9 and J usage is TRBJ1-2; TRBD1 aligns across 8 bases. The CDR3 length is 17 residues. Germline assignment: CDR1 SEHNR and CDR2 FQNEAQ (reference sequence). V lost 0 bases to trimming and J lost 2 bases; unmatched junction nucleotides: 8. DNA for the CDR3: TGTGCCAGCAGCTTAGCCGGCGCCCGACAGGGGAACTATGGCTACACCTTC. This translates into CASSLAGARQGNYGYTF.

The chain uses TRBV5-6 and TRBJ2-6; D ambiguous. This CDR3 contains 16 residues. Looked up from germline, CDR1 is SGHDT and CDR2 is YYEEEE. Trimming took 0 bases from V and 1 from J, leaving 8 bases between them. The CDR3: CASSLAKGSGANVLTF. The CDR3 DNA sequence: TGTGCCAGCAGCTTGGCTAAGGGTTCTGGGGCCAACGTCCTGACTTTC.

V usage is TRBV10-3 and J usage is TRBJ2-7; D is possibly TRBD1 or TRBD2 (5 bases each). This CDR3 is built from 14 residues. CDR1 is ENHRY and CDR2 is SYGVKD in the germline V gene. The ends were cut back, 6 bases at V and 0 bases at J, with 12 bases in the middle. The CDR3 reads CAIRGGTASYEQYF. The CDR3 nucleotides are TGTGCCATCAGGGGTGGGACGGCCTCCTACGAGCAGTACTTC.

The chain employs TRBV2 and TRBJ2-7; 7 nucleotides match TRBD2. CDR3 size: 15 residues. Trimming at V came to 6 bases and at J to 2 bases, leaving 10 bases not matched to a gene. The germline CDR1 and CDR2 sequences are SNHLY and FYNNEI. The CDR3 bases are TGTGCCAGCAGGTCCCAGGCGGGAGACACCTACGAGCAGTACTTC. Translated: CASRSQAGDTYEQYF.

The gene calls are TRBV9 and TRBJ1-1, with D uncertain. The CDR3 sequence is 14 residues long. Trimming cost V 3 bases and J 4 bases, with 13 bases left between them. Germline loops: CDR1 SGDLS, CDR2 YYNGEE. The CDR3 DNA reads TGTGCCAGCAGCGCCACCGTTAGCGGCACTGAAGCTTTCTTT. Amino acids: CASSATVSGTEAFF.

The V and J genes are TRBV19 and TRBJ2-7, with D maybe TRBD2 (7 bases). The ends were cut back, 3 bases at V and 2 bases at J, with 11 bases in the middle. Germline lookup yields CDR1 LNHDA and CDR2 SQIVND (reference sequence). The CDR3 runs 14 residues. CDR3 residues: CASSMKGGPYEQYF. CDR3 nucleotides: TGTGCCAGTAGTATGAAGGGGGGGCCCTACGAGCAGTACTTC.

The genes are TRBV5-4 and TRBJ2-7, with 7 bases identical to TRBD1. Unmatched junction bases numbered 9, after V lost 3 bases and J lost 3 bases. Germline CDR1 and CDR2: SGHNT and YYREEE (reference sequence). This CDR3 comprises 15 residues. The CDR3 DNA sequence: TGTGCCAGCAGCTCCCCGGGACAGTCCGGCTACGAGCAGTACTTC. Protein sequence: CASSSPGQSGYEQYF.